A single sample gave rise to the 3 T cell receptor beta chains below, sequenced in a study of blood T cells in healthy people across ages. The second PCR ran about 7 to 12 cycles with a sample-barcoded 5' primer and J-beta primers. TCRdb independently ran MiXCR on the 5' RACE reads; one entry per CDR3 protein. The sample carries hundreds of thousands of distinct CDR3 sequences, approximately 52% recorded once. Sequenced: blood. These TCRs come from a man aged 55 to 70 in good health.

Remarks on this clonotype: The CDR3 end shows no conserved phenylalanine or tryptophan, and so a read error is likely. The CDR3 protein is CASSPNSDTQYS. CDR3 bases: TGTGCCAGCAGTCCCAATTCAGATACGCAGTATTCT. The chain employs TRBV12-3 or TRBV12-4 and TRBJ2-3, with D hard to call. This CDR3 spans 12 amino acids. The germline V and J ends were trimmed by 5 bases and 4 bases, with 7 bases remaining between them.

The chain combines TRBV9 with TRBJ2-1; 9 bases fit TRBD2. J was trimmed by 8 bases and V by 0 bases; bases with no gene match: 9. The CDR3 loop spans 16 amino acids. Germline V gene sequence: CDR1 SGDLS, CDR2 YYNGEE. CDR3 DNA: TGTGCCAGCAGCGTAGGAGACAGCGGGAGGCGGGATGAGCAGTTCTTC. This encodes CASSVGDSGRRDEQFF.

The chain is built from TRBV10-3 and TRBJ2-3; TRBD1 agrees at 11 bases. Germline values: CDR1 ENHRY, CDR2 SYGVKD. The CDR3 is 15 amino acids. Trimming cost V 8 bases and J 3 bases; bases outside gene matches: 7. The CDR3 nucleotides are TGTGCCATCGGTGGGGGGACAGGGGGAACAGATACGCAGTATTTT. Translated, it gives CAIGGGTGGTDTQYF.